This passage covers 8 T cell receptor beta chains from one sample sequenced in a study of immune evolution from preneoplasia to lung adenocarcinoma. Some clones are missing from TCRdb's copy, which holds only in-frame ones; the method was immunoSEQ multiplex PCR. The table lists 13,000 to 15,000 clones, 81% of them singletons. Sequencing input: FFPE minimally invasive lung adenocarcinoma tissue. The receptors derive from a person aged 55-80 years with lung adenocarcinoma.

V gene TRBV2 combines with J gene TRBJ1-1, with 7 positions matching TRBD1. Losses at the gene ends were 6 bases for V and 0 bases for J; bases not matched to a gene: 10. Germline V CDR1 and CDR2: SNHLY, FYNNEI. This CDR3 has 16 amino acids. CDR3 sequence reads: CASRAGTAFMNTEAFF. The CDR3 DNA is TGTGCCAGCAGGGCCGGGACAGCCTTCATGAACACTGAAGCTTTCTTT. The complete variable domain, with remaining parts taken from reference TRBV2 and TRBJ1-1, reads EPEVTQTPSHQVTQMGQEVILRCVPISNHLYFYWYRQILGQKVEFLVSFYNNEISEKSEIFDDQFSVERPDGSNFTLKIRSTKLEDSAMYFCASRAGTAFMNTEAFFGQGTRLTVV.

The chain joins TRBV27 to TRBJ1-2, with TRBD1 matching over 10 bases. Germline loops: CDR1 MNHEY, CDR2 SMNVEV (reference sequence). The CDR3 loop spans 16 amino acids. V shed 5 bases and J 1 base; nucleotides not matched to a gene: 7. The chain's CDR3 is CASSLGTGASNYGYTF. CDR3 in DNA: TGTGCCAGCAGTCTGGGGACAGGGGCAAGTAACTATGGCTACACCTTC.

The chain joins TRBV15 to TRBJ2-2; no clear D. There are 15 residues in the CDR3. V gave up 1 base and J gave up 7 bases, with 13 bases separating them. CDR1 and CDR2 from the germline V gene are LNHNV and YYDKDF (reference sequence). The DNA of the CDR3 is TGTGCCACCAGCAGAGCCGGAAGAGGTAGCGGGGAGCTGTTTTTT. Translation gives CATSRAGRGSGELFF.

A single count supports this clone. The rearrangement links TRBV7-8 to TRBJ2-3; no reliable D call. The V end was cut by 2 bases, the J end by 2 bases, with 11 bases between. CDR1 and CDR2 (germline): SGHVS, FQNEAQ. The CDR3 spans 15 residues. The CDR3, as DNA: TGTGCCAGCAGCTTACGCCCTATCCCCACAGATACGCAGTATTTT. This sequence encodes CASSLRPIPTDTQYF.

Here the CDR3 DNA reads TGTGCCAGCTCACCACCTTCAGGAAAAACCGGGGAGCTGTTTTTT. It yields the protein CASSPPSGKTGELFF. V gene TRBV18 combines with J gene TRBJ2-2; D not certain. V lost 0 bases and J lost 5, with 10 bases in between. Germline values: CDR1 KGHSH, CDR2 LQKENI. The CDR3 has 15 amino acids.

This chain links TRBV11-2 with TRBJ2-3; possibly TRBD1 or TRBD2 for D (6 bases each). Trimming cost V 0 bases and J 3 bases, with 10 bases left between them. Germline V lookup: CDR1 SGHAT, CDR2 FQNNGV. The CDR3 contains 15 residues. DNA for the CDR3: TGTGCCAGCAGCTTAGAAGGGGGGTCGACAGATACGCAGTATTTT. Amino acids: CASSLEGGSTDTQYF.

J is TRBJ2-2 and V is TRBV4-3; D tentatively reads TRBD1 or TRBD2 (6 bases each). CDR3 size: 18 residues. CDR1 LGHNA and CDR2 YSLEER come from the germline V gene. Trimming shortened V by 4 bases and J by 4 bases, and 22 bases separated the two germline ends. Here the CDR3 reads CASSRAWGASVPTGELFF. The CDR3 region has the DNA TGCGCCAGCAGCCGGGCATGGGGGGCCTCAGTGCCCACCGGGGAGCTGTTTTTT.

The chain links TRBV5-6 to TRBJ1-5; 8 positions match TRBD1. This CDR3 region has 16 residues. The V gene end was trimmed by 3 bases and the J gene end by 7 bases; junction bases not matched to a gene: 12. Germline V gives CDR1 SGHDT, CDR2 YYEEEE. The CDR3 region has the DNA TGTGCCAGCAGCTCATACAGGACAGGGAAGGAGCAGCCCCAGCATTTT. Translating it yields CASSSYRTGKEQPQHF.